The 32 T cell receptor beta chains listed next were all sequenced from one sample in a study of CD8 T cells in ankylosing spondylitis. For these receptors, no antigen is known. Study-wide points: Roughly 8 highly homologous variants made up a TCR beta motif that seemed to typify ankylosing spondylitis blood.

A single record per CDR3 protein comes from TCRdb applying MiXCR to the 5' RACE reads. The repertoire consists of hundreds of thousands of distinct CDR3 sequences, with more than 9.5% occurring once and the leading ten covering 6.8%. The sequencing sample was made of blood, either unsorted or a sorted T cell fraction (not recorded which). These receptors were taken from a male donor with ankylosing spondylitis.

The chain joins TRBV11-3 to TRBJ2-3; 7 bases line up with TRBD2. In germline, CDR1 is SGHNT, CDR2 YENEEA. The CDR3 has 15 amino acids. The V gene end was trimmed by 6 bases and the J gene end by 0 bases; junction bases not matched to a gene: 6. The CDR3 reads CASSYRSGSTDTQYF. CDR3 nucleotide sequence: TGTGCCAGCAGTTATCGTAGCGGGAGCACAGATACGCAGTATTTT. Full variable domain (outside the CDR3, taken from reference TRBV11-3 and TRBJ2-3): EAGVVQSPRYKIIEKKQPVAFWCNPISGHNTLYWYLQNLGQGPELLIRYENEEAVDDSQLPKDRFSAERLKGVDSTLKIQPAELGDSAVYLCASSYRSGSTDTQYFGPGTRLTVL.

The chain links TRBV19 to TRBJ1-1; D gene ambiguous. The length of the CDR3 is 13 residues. Trimming took off 3 bases at V and 4 bases at J, with 9 bases between the two ends. The germline V gene encodes CDR1 LNHDA and CDR2 SQIVND (reference sequence). The CDR3 reads CASSIDGSTEAFF. CDR3 in DNA: TGTGCCAGTAGTATCGACGGGAGCACTGAAGCTTTCTTT. The full variable domain, its missing parts supplied by reference TRBV19 and TRBJ1-1, is DGGITQSPKYLFRKEGQNVTLSCEQNLNHDAMYWYRQDPGQGLRLIYYSQIVNDFQKGDIAEGYSVSREKKESFPLTVTSAQKNPTAFYLCASSIDGSTEAFFGQGTRLTVV.

This clonotype was recorded a few times. The chain couples TRBV18 to TRBJ1-5; 8 bases map to TRBD1. Germline CDR1 KGHSH, CDR2 LQKENI. This CDR3 contains 14 residues. The trim removed 5 bases at V and 7 bases at J, leaving 7 bases unmatched. CDR3 coding DNA: TGTGCCAGCTCAGTTGGACAGGGAGTGCAGCCCCAGCATTTT. The encoded protein is CASSVGQGVQPQHF. The full variable domain, its missing parts supplied by reference TRBV18 and TRBJ1-5, is NAGVMQNPRHLVRRRGQEARLRCSPMKGHSHVYWYRQLPEEGLKFMVYLQKENIIDESGMPKERFSAEFPKEGPSILRIQQVVRGDSAAYFCASSVGQGVQPQHFGDGTRLSIL.

This clonotype was recorded a few times. This chain connects TRBV7-6 to TRBJ1-2, with TRBD1 as a possible D gene (5 bases). Between the trimmed V and J ends, which lost 7 bases and 0 bases, there was a span of 15 bases. The CDR3 is 15 amino acids. Germline loops: CDR1 SGHVS, CDR2 FNYEAQ. The CDR3 region is CASKRGVSANYGYTF. CDR3 sequence (DNA): TGTGCCAGCAAGCGGGGGGTTTCGGCTAACTATGGCTACACCTTC.

This clonotype was observed at least ten times. The rearrangement links TRBV29-1 to TRBJ2-3; D may correspond to TRBD1 or TRBD2 (5 bases each). CDR3 length: 11 residues. Germline loops: CDR1 SQVTM, CDR2 ANQGSEA. V was shortened by 4 bases and J by 3 bases, with 5 bases between the two germline ends. Here the CDR3 DNA reads TGCAGCGTTGGGGGGACAGATACGCAGTATTTT. Its translation: CSVGGTDTQYF.

A few counts support this clonotype. The chain joins TRBV20-1 to TRBJ1-4, with TRBD1 as a possible D gene (5 bases). The length of the CDR3 is 13 residues. V was trimmed by 3 bases and J by 3 bases, leaving 8 bases between them. The germline gives CDR1 DFQATT, CDR2 SNEGSKA (reference sequence). The CDR3 nucleotides read TGCAGTGCTAGTGGGGCCCCTAATGAAAAACTGTTTTTT. This encodes CSASGAPNEKLFF.

In its sample, this clonotype was seen a few times. This chain uses TRBV5-6 with TRBJ1-1, with a weak D call TRBD1 (5 bases). Per the germline V gene, CDR1 is SGHDT and CDR2 is YYEEEE. This CDR3 has 11 residues. Trimming removed 4 bases from V and 8 bases from J, with 9 bases in between. The CDR3 DNA reads as TGTGCCAGCAGCACGACAGAAGAAGCTTTCTTT. Encoded protein: CASSTTEEAFF.

This chain joins TRBV25-1 and TRBJ1-3; D is unclear. The CDR3 is 10 amino acids. The germline V and J ends were trimmed by 9 bases and 7 bases, with 7 bases remaining between them. Germline-derived CDR1 and CDR2 are MGHDK and SYGVNS. The CDR3 coding sequence is TGTGCCAGGAGAATGAACACCATATATTTT. Translated: CARRMNTIYF. Looking up the rest from reference TRBV25-1 and TRBJ1-3 gives the full variable domain: EADIYQTPRYLVIGTGKKITLECSQTMGHDKMYWYQQDPGMELHLIHYSYGVNSTEKGDLSSESTVSRIRTEHFPLTLESARPSHTSQYLCARRMNTIYFGEGSWLTVV.

This clonotype has a handful of counts. The chain is built from TRBV7-9 and TRBJ1-2; the D is unclear. Germline V gene lookup returns CDR1 SEHNR and CDR2 FQNEAQ (reference sequence). The CDR3 runs 14 residues. V was clipped by 5 bases and J by 4 bases, with 14 bases between them. CDR3 sequence (DNA): TGTGCCAGCAGCCCTAGGCAGCTGGGCTATGGCTACACCTTC. This translates into CASSPRQLGYGYTF.

This clonotype was seen ten or more times. CDR3 residues: CASSRTGHYGYTF. CDR3 sequence (DNA): TGTGCCAGCAGCCGTACAGGGCACTATGGCTACACCTTC. The chain employs TRBV7-9 and TRBJ1-2; weak D call: TRBD1 (6 bases). Germline V gene data show CDR1 as SEHNR and CDR2 as FQNEAQ (reference sequence). V gave up 5 bases and J gave up 3 bases, with 10 bases separating them. CDR3 length: 13 amino acids.

This clonotype came up a few times. This chain joins TRBV20-1 and TRBJ1-5; TRBD1 is a possible D gene (5 bases). The CDR3 extends over 15 amino acids. Germline V CDR1 and CDR2: DFQATT, SNEGSKA (reference sequence). V lost 1 base and J 4 bases, leaving 14 bases between the germline ends. The CDR3 coding sequence is TGCAGTGCTAGAGGTAATCAGGGAGGGAATCAGCCCCAGCATTTT. Encoded protein: CSARGNQGGNQPQHF.

The CDR3 nucleotides are TGTGCCAGCAGCATATCCTCGGGGCTAGCGGGAGGAAGCACAGATACGCAGTATTTT. It specifies CASSISSGLAGGSTDTQYF. V usage is TRBV9 and J usage is TRBJ2-3; 11 nucleotides agree with TRBD2. V was pared by 4 bases and J by 0 bases, with 13 bases of the junction left unmatched. Germline CDR1 SGDLS, CDR2 YYNGEE. The CDR3 is 19 amino acids.

In this sample, this clonotype turned up a few times. The gene calls are TRBV2 and TRBJ2-3, with D hard to call. From germline, CDR1 is SNHLY and CDR2 FYNNEI. This CDR3 region has 11 residues. Trimming removed 4 bases from V and 6 bases from J, with 5 bases in between. The CDR3 loop is CASSVEDTQYF. The CDR3 region has the DNA TGTGCCAGCAGTGTAGAGGATACGCAGTATTTT.

This clonotype has more than one count but fewer than ten. V usage is TRBV14 and J usage is TRBJ2-1; the D gene is possibly TRBD2 (5 bases). This CDR3 has 17 amino acids. The germline V and J ends were trimmed by 4 bases and 6 bases, with 22 bases remaining between them. Germline lookup yields CDR1 SGHDN and CDR2 FVKESK. The CDR3 DNA sequence: TGTGCCAGCAGCCCCCCCTTTTTAGAGGGCCTTAGCAATGAGCAGTTCTTC. It is translated as CASSPPFLEGLSNEQFF.

This clonotype showed up just a few times. This chain joins TRBV20-1 and TRBJ1-2, with D perhaps TRBD1 (6 bases). Germline loops: CDR1 DFQATT, CDR2 SNEGSKA (reference sequence). The CDR3 contains 13 residues. V gave up 6 bases and J gave up 8 bases, with 19 bases separating them. The CDR3 DNA reads TGCAGTGCCCCAGGGGACGTCCGTTCGGGCTACACCTTC. Protein product: CSAPGDVRSGYTF.

This clonotype was detected only a few times. V is TRBV5-4 and J is TRBJ2-5, with D possibly called TRBD1 or TRBD2 (6 bases each). Germline assignment: CDR1 SGHNT and CDR2 YYREEE (reference sequence). The germline V and J ends were trimmed by 4 bases and 1 base, with 17 bases remaining between them. The CDR3 is 16 residues long. In DNA, the CDR3 is TGTGCCAGCAGCGTAGGGGGGTCCAGGGCCCAAGAGACCCAGTACTTC. Translating it yields CASSVGGSRAQETQYF.

The chain carries TRBV7-9 and TRBJ2-5; 12 bases are a match to TRBD1. This CDR3 region has 16 residues. Germline V CDR1 and CDR2: SEHNR, FQNEAQ (reference sequence). Unmatched junction bases numbered 6, after V lost 5 bases and J lost 2 bases. This CDR3 is CASSSGTGGVQETQYF. The CDR3 bases are TGTGCCAGCAGCAGTGGGACAGGGGGCGTGCAAGAGACCCAGTACTTC. The whole variable domain, remainder taken from reference TRBV7-9 and TRBJ2-5, is DTGVSQNPRHKITKRGQNVTFRCDPISEHNRLYWYRQTLGQGPEFLTYFQNEAQLEKSRLLSDRFSAERPKGSFSTLEIQRTEQGDSAMYLCASSSGTGGVQETQYFGPGTRLLVL.

This clonotype showed up many times. The J gene is TRBJ1-2, the V gene TRBV29-1; the match to TRBD1 covers 12 bases. The CDR3 spans 17 residues. The V gene's germline CDR1 is SQVTM and CDR2 ANQGSEA. CDR3 loop: CTAYSGTGGLSNYGYTF. The CDR3 nucleotides are TGCACCGCTTACTCCGGGACAGGGGGCCTTTCTAACTATGGCTACACCTTC.

The CDR3, as DNA: TGTGCCAGCAGCTTCCTGGAGTTCAGCACAGATACGCAGTATTTT. It yields the protein CASSFLEFSTDTQYF. This rearrangement joins TRBV11-3 to TRBJ2-3, with unresolved D. CDR3 length equals 15 residues. Trimming left V 3 bases short and J 0 bases short, with 10 bases between. The germline gives CDR1 SGHNT, CDR2 YENEEA.

This clonotype was counted only a few times. The J gene is TRBJ1-6, the V gene TRBV3-1, with TRBD1 matching over 9 bases. The germline CDR1 and CDR2 sequences are LGHDT and YNNKEL (reference sequence). V gave up 3 bases and J gave up 10 bases; unmatched junction bases: 4. The CDR3 is 14 residues long. This CDR3 is CASSQPGQGSPLHF. The CDR3 nucleotides are TGTGCCAGCAGCCAGCCGGGACAGGGATCACCCCTCCACTTT.

CDR3 loop: CSIKRLAYTDTQYF. As DNA, the CDR3 is TGCAGTATAAAAAGACTAGCATACACAGATACGCAGTATTTT. The chain carries TRBV20-1 and TRBJ2-3, with 7 bases lining up with TRBD2. Germline values: CDR1 DFQATT, CDR2 SNEGSKA (reference sequence). The CDR3 runs 14 residues. Unmatched junction bases numbered 10, after V lost 8 bases and J lost 2 bases.

The chain links TRBV12-3 or TRBV12-4 to TRBJ1-1, with D hard to call. The V end was cut by 6 bases, the J end by 3 bases, with 11 bases between. This CDR3 comprises 13 residues. The CDR3 sequence: CASSPRMDTEAFF. The CDR3, as DNA: TGTGCCAGCAGCCCAAGGATGGACACTGAAGCTTTCTTT.

This sequence joins TRBV5-6 and TRBJ2-1; 11 nucleotides match TRBD2. The CDR3 spans 15 residues. The trim removed 2 bases at V and 6 bases at J, leaving 4 bases unmatched. The germline gives CDR1 SGHDT, CDR2 YYEEEE. CDR3 loop: CASSFVAGGPNEQFF. CDR3 nucleotide sequence: TGTGCCAGCAGCTTCGTAGCGGGAGGGCCCAATGAGCAGTTCTTC.

This clonotype was observed at least ten times. The gene calls are TRBV7-9 and TRBJ2-3; the D gene is possibly TRBD2 (5 bases). Germline loops: CDR1 SEHNR, CDR2 FQNEAQ (reference sequence). The V end was cut by 5 bases, the J end by 6 bases, with 9 bases between. The CDR3 spans 12 residues. The chain's CDR3 is CASSPDYDTQYF. In nucleotides, the CDR3 is TGTGCCAGCAGCCCTGACTATGATACGCAGTATTTT.

In this sample, this clonotype turned up a few times. The CDR3 loop reads CASSLSRTGELFF. CDR3 nucleotides: TGTGCCAGCAGCCTCAGCCGAACCGGGGAGCTGTTTTTT. The rearrangement links TRBV2 to TRBJ2-2; D call uncertain. This CDR3 region has 13 residues. In germline, CDR1 is SNHLY, CDR2 FYNNEI. V gave up 6 bases and J gave up 5 bases, with 10 bases separating them. The entire variable domain, with the rest obtained from reference TRBV2 and TRBJ2-2, is as follows: EPEVTQTPSHQVTQMGQEVILRCVPISNHLYFYWYRQILGQKVEFLVSFYNNEISEKSEIFDDQFSVERPDGSNFTLKIRSTKLEDSAMYFCASSLSRTGELFFGEGSRLTVL.

This clonotype was observed a few times. The V and J genes are TRBV11-2 and TRBJ2-2, with 16 bases fitting TRBD2. CDR3 length: 20 amino acids. Looked up from germline, CDR1 is SGHAT and CDR2 is FQNNGV. Unmatched junction bases numbered 14, after V lost 4 bases and J lost 6 bases. Here the CDR3 DNA reads TGTGCCAGCAGCTCTTTACCTGGGACTAGCGGGAGGGACGGATCCGGGGAGCTGTTTTTT. Translating gives CASSSLPGTSGRDGSGELFF. Filled out from reference TRBV11-2 and TRBJ2-2, the complete variable domain reads EAGVAQSPRYKIIEKRQSVAFWCNPISGHATLYWYQQILGQGPKLLIQFQNNGVVDDSQLPKDRFSAERLKGVDSTLKIQPAKLEDSAVYLCASSSLPGTSGRDGSGELFFGEGSRLTVL.

The chain is built from TRBV2 and TRBJ2-1; tentatively, D is TRBD1 (5 bases). Germline CDR1 and CDR2: SNHLY and FYNNEI. CDR3 length: 14 amino acids. Deletions cut 2 bases from V and 4 bases from J, with 9 bases between. Here the CDR3 reads CASSEWGRYNEQFF. CDR3 bases: TGTGCCAGCAGTGAATGGGGCAGATACAATGAGCAGTTCTTC.

This clonotype has a handful of counts. The V gene is TRBV29-1, the J gene TRBJ2-3; 7 nucleotides match TRBD1. V shed 7 bases, J shed 5 bases, and the junction held 9 bases outside the gene matches. The CDR3 is made up of 13 amino acids. Germline V gene data show CDR1 as SQVTM and CDR2 as ANQGSEA. CDR3 protein: CSENRGLIDTQYF. As DNA, the CDR3 is TGCAGCGAGAACAGGGGCCTGATAGATACGCAGTATTTT.

J is TRBJ2-6 and V is TRBV28, with a tentative D call TRBD1 (6 bases). V was cut by 3 bases and J by 0 bases, with 12 bases left in between. Per germline, CDR1 MDHEN and CDR2 SYDVKM. The CDR3 totals 17 residues. CDR3 protein: CASSFRKDSSGANVLTF. CDR3 sequence (DNA): TGTGCCAGCAGTTTCAGGAAGGACAGCTCTGGGGCCAACGTCCTGACTTTC. Looking up the rest from reference TRBV28 and TRBJ2-6 gives the full variable domain: DVKVTQSSRYLVKRTGEKVFLECVQDMDHENMFWYRQDPGLGLRLIYFSYDVKMKEKGDIPEGYSVSREKKERFSLILESASTNQTSMYLCASSFRKDSSGANVLTFGAGSRLTVL.

This clonotype was observed many times. The V gene is TRBV24-1, the J gene TRBJ2-2; unclear D gene. Germline V gene sequence: CDR1 KGHDR, CDR2 SFDVKD. This CDR3 is 15 amino acids long. Trimming left V 7 bases short and J 0 bases short, with 11 bases between. The CDR3 bases are TGTGCCACCAGGGGCGGAGAAGCGAACACCGGGGAGCTGTTTTTT. This translates into CATRGGEANTGELFF.

The table lists this clonotype with a few counts. The chain links TRBV14 to TRBJ1-2; perhaps TRBD1 as D (6 bases). Germline V lookup: CDR1 SGHDN, CDR2 FVKESK. This CDR3 is built from 15 residues. Between the trimmed V and J ends, which lost 0 bases and 7 bases, there was a span of 15 bases. The CDR3: CASSQDFQGMRGYTF. CDR3 DNA: TGTGCCAGCAGCCAAGATTTTCAGGGGATGCGTGGCTACACCTTC.

Many counts were recorded for this clonotype. The chain uses TRBV6-1 and TRBJ2-6; D gene unclear. The CDR3 length is 16 residues. The germline V gene encodes CDR1 MNHNS and CDR2 SASEGT. Between the trimmed V and J ends, which lost 6 bases and 0 bases, there was a span of 12 bases. CDR3 sequence reads: CASRAGLNSGANVLTF. The CDR3 DNA reads as TGTGCCAGCAGAGCCGGGTTAAACTCTGGGGCCAACGTCCTGACTTTC.